The TCR beta chain described here comes from a study of blood T cells in healthy people across ages. A remark on this clonotype: The antigen is undetermined.

The total RNA that was extracted per sample amounted to at least 5.5 micrograms. Findings of the study overall: Older age went with lower TCR beta diversity per million T cells, in a roughly linear way. Long-lived donors had more naive CD4+ cells and higher diversity than aged donors.

The V and J ends lost 2 bases and 3 bases respectively, with 10 bases between them. CDR1 is SGHTA and CDR2 is FQGNSA in the germline V gene. This CDR3 is built from 14 residues. PCR was performed a second time for 7 to 11 cycles using a sample-barcoded 5' primer and a J-beta primer mix. Each cDNA molecule received a tag from a template-switch adaptor that had 12 random nucleotides. TCRdb processed the 5' RACE reads anew with MiXCR; each CDR3 protein has one entry. This table has about 1.8 million distinct CDR3 sequences, about 50% appearing once. J is TRBJ2-5 and V is TRBV7-2; D gene unclear. This receptor was taken from a woman aged 40-49 years in good health. Sequenced sample: blood. CDR3 region: CASSLSYGKETQYF. For the CDR3, the DNA is TGTGCCAGCAGCTTATCTTACGGCAAAGAGACCCAGTACTTC. The full variable domain, rest sourced from reference TRBV7-2 and TRBJ2-5, is GAGVSQSPSNKVTEKGKDVELRCDPISGHTALYWYRQSLGQGLEFLIYFQGNSAPDKSGLPSDRFSAERTGGSVSTLTIQRTQQEDSAVYLCASSLSYGKETQYFGPGTRLLVL.